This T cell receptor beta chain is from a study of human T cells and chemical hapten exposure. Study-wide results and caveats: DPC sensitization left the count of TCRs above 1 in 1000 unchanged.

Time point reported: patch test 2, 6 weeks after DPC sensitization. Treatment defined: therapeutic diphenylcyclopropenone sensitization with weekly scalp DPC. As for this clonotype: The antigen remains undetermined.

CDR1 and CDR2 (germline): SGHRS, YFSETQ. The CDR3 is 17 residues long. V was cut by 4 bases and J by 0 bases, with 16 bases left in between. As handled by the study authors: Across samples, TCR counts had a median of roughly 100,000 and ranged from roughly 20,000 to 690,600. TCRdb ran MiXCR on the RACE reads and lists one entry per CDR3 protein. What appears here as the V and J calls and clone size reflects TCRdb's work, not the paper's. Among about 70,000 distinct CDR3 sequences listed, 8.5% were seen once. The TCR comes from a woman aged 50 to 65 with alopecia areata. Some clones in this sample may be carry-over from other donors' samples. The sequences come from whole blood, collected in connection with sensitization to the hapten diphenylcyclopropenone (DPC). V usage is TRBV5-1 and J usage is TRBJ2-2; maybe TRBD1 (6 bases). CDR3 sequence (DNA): TGCGCCAGCAGCACTTCAGCCCGGACAGCGAACACCGGGGAGCTGTTTTTT. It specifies CASSTSARTANTGELFF.